These 21 T cell receptor beta chains share one sample of origin, sequenced in a study of T cell repertoires in cytomegalovirus infection. TCRdb re-called the reads with MiXCR, one entry per CDR3 protein. The sample contains more than 200,000 distinct CDR3 sequences, over 8% of which appear only once. The specimen was PBMCs. The receptors derive from a human donor in good health (CMV status not recorded). Some clones in this sample may be carry-over from other donors' samples.

The genes are TRBV20-1 and TRBJ2-2, with 7 positions matching TRBD1. V gave up 4 bases and J gave up 7 bases; unmatched junction bases: 6. This CDR3 is built from 13 residues. Germline-derived CDR1 and CDR2 are DFQATT and SNEGSKA (reference sequence). DNA of the CDR3: TGCAGTGCTACTGTGAGACAGGGCGGGGAGCTGTTTTTT. Residues: CSATVRQGGELFF.

There are many counts of this clonotype. The chain joins TRBV4-2 to TRBJ1-2, with TRBD1 as a possible D gene (5 bases). CDR1 and CDR2 (germline): LGHNA, YNFKEQ. Trimming took 1 base from V and 6 from J, leaving 12 bases between them. The CDR3 has 14 amino acids. CDR3 amino acids: CASSQVRGGDGYTF. The CDR3, as DNA: TGTGCCAGCAGCCAAGTACGGGGCGGCGATGGCTACACCTTC.

This clonotype was seen at least ten times. The chain joins TRBV11-3 to TRBJ2-1; D gene ambiguous. V lost 6 bases and J lost 5, with 5 bases in between. The CDR3 runs 11 residues. Germline CDR1 is SGHNT and CDR2 is YENEEA. CDR3 bases: TGTGCCAGCAGGGATAACAATGAGCAGTTCTTC. The encoded protein is CASRDNNEQFF.

The J gene is TRBJ1-5, the V gene TRBV11-2; D may be TRBD1 (5 bases). V was shortened by 1 base and J by 4 bases, with 11 bases between the two germline ends. The CDR3 extends over 15 amino acids. CDR1 and CDR2 (germline): SGHAT, FQNNGV. In nucleotides, the CDR3 is TGTGCCAGCAGCTTAGGGGGCGGAATAAATCAGCCCCAGCATTTT. Translation gives CASSLGGGINQPQHF.

The sample holds many counts of this clonotype. The CDR3 reads CASSFKDRNNYGYTF. Written as DNA, the CDR3 is TGTGCCAGCAGTTTCAAGGACAGGAATAACTATGGCTACACCTTC. The V gene is TRBV28, the J gene TRBJ1-2, with TRBD1 matching over 7 bases. V dropped 3 bases and J dropped 1; count of bases not matched to a gene: 5. Germline assignment: CDR1 MDHEN and CDR2 SYDVKM. The CDR3 extends over 15 amino acids.

This clonotype was detected ten times or more. The rearrangement uses TRBV4-1 and TRBJ2-5, with D perhaps TRBD2 (5 bases). There are 14 residues in the CDR3. The germline V and J ends were trimmed by 3 bases and 2 bases, with 10 bases remaining between them. Germline V lookup: CDR1 MGHRA, CDR2 YSYEKL. This CDR3 is CASSHPDFQETQYF. In nucleotides, the CDR3 is TGCGCCAGCAGCCATCCGGACTTTCAAGAGACCCAGTACTTC.

This clonotype showed up many times. This chain connects TRBV28 to TRBJ1-1, with TRBD1 matching 8 bases. The length of the CDR3 is 14 residues. The ends lost 4 bases at V and 5 bases at J; junction bases unmatched: 6. The germline V gene encodes CDR1 MDHEN and CDR2 SYDVKM. The CDR3 sequence: CASSSTGELTEAFF. DNA for the CDR3: TGTGCCAGCAGTTCGACAGGGGAGTTAACTGAAGCTTTCTTT.

This clonotype was seen repeatedly, ten times or more. The rearrangement joins TRBV12-3 or TRBV12-4 to TRBJ1-6, with a weak D call TRBD1 (5 bases). The CDR3 has 15 amino acids. Trimming removed 2 bases from V and 2 bases from J, with 7 bases in between. The CDR3, as DNA: TGTGCCAGCAGTTTAACGGGGGCCTATAATTCACCCCTCCACTTT. Translation gives CASSLTGAYNSPLHF.

This clonotype was found many times. DNA of the CDR3: TGTGCCAGCAGCTTAGCAGAGGATAGGTCGGGGGAGACCCAGTACTTC. This gives the protein CASSLAEDRSGETQYF. The chain links TRBV7-2 to TRBJ2-5; a weak D match, TRBD2 (5 bases). Trimming shortened V by 0 bases and J by 5 bases, and 16 bases separated the two germline ends. This CDR3 is built from 16 residues. Germline loops: CDR1 SGHTA, CDR2 FQGNSA.

This clonotype was counted between two and nine times. The V and J genes are TRBV6-2 or TRBV6-3 and TRBJ2-7; the match to TRBD2 covers 16 bases. CDR1 and CDR2 (germline): MNHEY, SVGEGT. The CDR3 covers 18 residues. V was pared by 2 bases and J by 7 bases, with 11 bases of the junction left unmatched. The CDR3: CASSYDGTSGRAIGEQYF. For the CDR3, the DNA is TGTGCCAGCAGTTACGACGGGACTAGCGGGAGGGCCATCGGTGAGCAGTACTTC.

This clonotype has a count of ten or more. This chain links TRBV7-2 with TRBJ2-1, with unresolved D. This CDR3 contains 13 residues. Germline V gene sequence: CDR1 SGHTA, CDR2 FQGNSA. Trimming removed 3 bases from V and 2 bases from J, with 5 bases in between. Here the CDR3 DNA reads TGTGCCAGCAGCTTTTACCCCTACAATGAGCAGTTCTTC. Amino acids: CASSFYPYNEQFF.

Note on this clonotype: Since a much larger clone is just one base distant, this may be a read error. This chain uses TRBV7-6 with TRBJ2-1, with D perhaps TRBD2 (5 bases). V lost 4 bases, J lost 5 bases, and 12 bases lay in between. This CDR3 comprises 14 residues. CDR1 SGHVS and CDR2 FNYEAQ come from the germline V gene. The CDR3 reads CASSSRTFNNEQFF. CDR3 coding DNA: TGTGCCAGCAGCTCGAGGACTTTCAACAATGAGCAGTTCTTC.

This clonotype showed up many times. The CDR3 protein is CASTAQERVMNTEAFF. CDR3 DNA sequence: TGTGCCAGCACTGCCCAGGAGAGGGTCATGAACACTGAAGCTTTCTTT. The rearrangement links TRBV7-2 to TRBJ1-1; D is unresolved. The germline CDR1 and CDR2 sequences are SGHTA and FQGNSA. The CDR3 has 16 residues. The V end lost 7 bases, the J end lost 0 bases, and 18 bases lay between the germline ends.

This clonotype was recorded at least ten times. The chain uses TRBV6-4 and TRBJ2-1; TRBD2 aligns across 9 bases. In germline, CDR1 is MRHNA, CDR2 SNTAGT. The CDR3 contains 16 residues. J lost 6 bases, V lost 3 bases, and 9 bases had no gene match. DNA of the CDR3: TGTGCCAGCAGTGATTACGCCGGGACTAGCAGCAATGAGCAGTTCTTC. Translation gives CASSDYAGTSSNEQFF.

This clonotype was seen a handful of times. The CDR3 protein is CAISDGFGGNQPQHF. The CDR3 DNA reads TGTGCCATCAGTGACGGGTTTGGGGGCAATCAGCCCCAGCATTTT. The chain combines TRBV10-3 with TRBJ1-5; D unclear. Trimming shortened V by 3 bases and J by 2 bases, and 11 bases separated the two germline ends. CDR3 length: 15 residues. Germline V gene sequence: CDR1 ENHRY, CDR2 SYGVKD.

The sample holds many counts of this clonotype. The chain couples TRBV7-2 to TRBJ2-5; TRBD1 matches at 8 bases. The ends lost 5 bases at V and 5 bases at J; junction bases unmatched: 7. From germline, CDR1 is SGHTA and CDR2 FQGNSA. CDR3 length equals 14 residues. This chain's CDR3 is CASSPDRAGETQYF. The CDR3 DNA follows: TGTGCCAGCAGCCCGGACAGGGCAGGCGAGACCCAGTACTTC.

In its sample, this clonotype was seen a few times. The chain has TRBV20-1 and TRBJ2-2; TRBD2 aligns across 11 bases. V shed 3 bases and J 1 base; nucleotides not matched to a gene: 7. CDR1 is DFQATT and CDR2 is SNEGSKA in the germline V gene (reference sequence). This CDR3 has 17 residues. CDR3 DNA sequence: TGCAGTGCTAGGAGTAGCGGGGGGGCGTGGAACACCGGGGAGCTGTTTTTT. Amino acid sequence: CSARSSGGAWNTGELFF.

The V gene is TRBV12-3 or TRBV12-4, the J gene TRBJ2-2; D is uncertain. This CDR3 contains 13 residues. With 4 bases removed from V and 6 bases from J, the gap between germline ends came to 9 bases. The CDR3 region has the DNA TGTGCCAGCAGTTGGGCGAGTCCCGGGGAGCTGTTTTTT. Amino acids: CASSWASPGELFF.

This clonotype was detected ten times or more. The J gene is TRBJ2-3, the V gene TRBV12-3 or TRBV12-4, with 8 bases fitting TRBD2. This CDR3 is built from 16 residues. Unmatched junction bases numbered 12, after V lost 5 bases and J lost 5 bases. The CDR3 DNA is TGTGCCAGCAGTGTTCGAGGCGGGGGGTTTAAAGATACGCAGTATTTT. Translated, it gives CASSVRGGGFKDTQYF.

The table lists this clonotype with many counts. The chain links TRBV27 to TRBJ1-5, with D possibly matching TRBD1 (5 bases). Germline CDR1 reads MNHEY; CDR2 reads SMNVEV (reference sequence). Trimming left V 3 bases short and J 2 bases short, with 17 bases between. The CDR3 length is 17 residues. The CDR3 reads CASSLRSPGSGNQPQHF. CDR3 DNA: TGTGCCAGCAGTTTGAGGTCCCCAGGGAGTGGCAATCAGCCCCAGCATTTT.

The table lists this clonotype with many counts. The rearrangement joins TRBV7-2 to TRBJ2-3; 11 bases align to TRBD2. The CDR3 is made up of 15 amino acids. CDR1 and CDR2 from the germline V gene are SGHTA and FQGNSA. J lost 3 bases, V lost 6 bases, and 5 bases had no gene match. The CDR3, as DNA: TGTGCCAGCAGTGGTACTAGCGGGGGAACAGATACGCAGTATTTT. Encoded protein: CASSGTSGGTDTQYF.